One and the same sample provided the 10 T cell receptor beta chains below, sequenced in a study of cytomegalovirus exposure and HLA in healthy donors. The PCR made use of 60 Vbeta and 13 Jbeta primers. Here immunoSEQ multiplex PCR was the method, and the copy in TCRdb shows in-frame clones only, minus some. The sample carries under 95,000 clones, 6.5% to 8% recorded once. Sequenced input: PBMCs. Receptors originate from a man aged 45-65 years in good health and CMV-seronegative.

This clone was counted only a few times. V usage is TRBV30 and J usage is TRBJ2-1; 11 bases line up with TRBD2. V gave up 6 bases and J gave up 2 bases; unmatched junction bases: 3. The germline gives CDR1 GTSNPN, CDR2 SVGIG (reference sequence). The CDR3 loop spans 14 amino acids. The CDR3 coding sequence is TGTGCCTGCCAGGGACTAGCGGCCTACAATGAGCAGTTCTTC. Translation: CACQGLAAYNEQFF.

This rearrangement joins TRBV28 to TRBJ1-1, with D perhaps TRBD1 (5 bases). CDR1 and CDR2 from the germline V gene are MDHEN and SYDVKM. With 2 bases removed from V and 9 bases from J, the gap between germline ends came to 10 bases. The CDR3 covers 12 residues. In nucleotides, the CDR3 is TGTGCCAGCAGTTTACGCAGGGTACAAGCTTTCTTT. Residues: CASSLRRVQAFF.

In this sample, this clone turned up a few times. The CDR3 sequence: CASSPTRGLNTEAFF. Written as DNA, the CDR3 is TGTGCCAGCAGCCCCACCAGGGGGCTGAACACTGAAGCTTTCTTT. This chain links TRBV4-2 with TRBJ1-1; TRBD1 matches at 8 bases. CDR1 and CDR2 from the germline V gene are LGHNA and YNFKEQ. The CDR3 is 15 amino acids. V shed 4 bases, J shed 0 bases, and the junction held 4 bases outside the gene matches.

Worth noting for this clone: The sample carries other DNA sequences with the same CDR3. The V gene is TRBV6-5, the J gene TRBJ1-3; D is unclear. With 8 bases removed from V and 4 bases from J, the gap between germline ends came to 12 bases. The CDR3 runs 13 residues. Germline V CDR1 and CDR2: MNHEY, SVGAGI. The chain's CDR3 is CASSPGLGNTIYF. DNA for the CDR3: TGTGCCAGCTCCCCAGGATTGGGAAACACCATATATTTT.

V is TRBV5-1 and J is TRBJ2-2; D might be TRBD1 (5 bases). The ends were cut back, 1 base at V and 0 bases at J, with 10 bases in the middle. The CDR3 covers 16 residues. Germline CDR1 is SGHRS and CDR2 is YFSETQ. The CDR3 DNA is TGCGCCAGCAGCTTGTTGGTCAGGGCGAACACCGGGGAGCTGTTTTTT. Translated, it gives CASSLLVRANTGELFF.

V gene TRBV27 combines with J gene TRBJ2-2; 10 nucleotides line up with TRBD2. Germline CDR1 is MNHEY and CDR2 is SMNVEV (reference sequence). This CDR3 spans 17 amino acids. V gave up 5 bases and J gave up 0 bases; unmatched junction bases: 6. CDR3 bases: TGTGCCAGCAGTCGCGGGACTAGCGAGTCGAACACCGGGGAGCTGTTTTTT. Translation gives CASSRGTSESNTGELFF.

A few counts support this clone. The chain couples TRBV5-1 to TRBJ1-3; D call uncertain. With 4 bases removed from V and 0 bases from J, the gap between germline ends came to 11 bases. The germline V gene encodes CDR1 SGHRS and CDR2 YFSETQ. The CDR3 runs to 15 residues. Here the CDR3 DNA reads TGCGCCAGCAGCGTTGAGAGTAACTCTGGAAACACCATATATTTT. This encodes CASSVESNSGNTIYF.

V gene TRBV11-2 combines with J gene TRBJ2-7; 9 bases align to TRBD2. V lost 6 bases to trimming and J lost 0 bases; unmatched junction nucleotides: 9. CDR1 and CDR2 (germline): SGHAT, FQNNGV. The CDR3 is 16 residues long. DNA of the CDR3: TGTGCCAGCAGGACCCTAAGCGGGAGGACCTCCTACGAGCAGTACTTC. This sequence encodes CASRTLSGRTSYEQYF.

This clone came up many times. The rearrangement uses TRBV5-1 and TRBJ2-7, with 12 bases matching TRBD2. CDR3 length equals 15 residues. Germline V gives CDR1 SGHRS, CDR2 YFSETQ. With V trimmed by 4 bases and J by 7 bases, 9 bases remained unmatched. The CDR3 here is CASSPQTSGSGEQYF. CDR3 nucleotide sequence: TGCGCCAGCAGCCCTCAGACTAGCGGGAGTGGTGAGCAGTACTTC.

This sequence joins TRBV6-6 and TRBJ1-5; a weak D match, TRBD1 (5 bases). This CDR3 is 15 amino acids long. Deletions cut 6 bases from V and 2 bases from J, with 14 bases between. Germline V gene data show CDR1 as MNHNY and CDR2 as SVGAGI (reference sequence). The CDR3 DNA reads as TGTGCCAGCAGCAACCCGAAAGGGGGCAATCAGCCCCAGCATTTT. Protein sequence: CASSNPKGGNQPQHF.